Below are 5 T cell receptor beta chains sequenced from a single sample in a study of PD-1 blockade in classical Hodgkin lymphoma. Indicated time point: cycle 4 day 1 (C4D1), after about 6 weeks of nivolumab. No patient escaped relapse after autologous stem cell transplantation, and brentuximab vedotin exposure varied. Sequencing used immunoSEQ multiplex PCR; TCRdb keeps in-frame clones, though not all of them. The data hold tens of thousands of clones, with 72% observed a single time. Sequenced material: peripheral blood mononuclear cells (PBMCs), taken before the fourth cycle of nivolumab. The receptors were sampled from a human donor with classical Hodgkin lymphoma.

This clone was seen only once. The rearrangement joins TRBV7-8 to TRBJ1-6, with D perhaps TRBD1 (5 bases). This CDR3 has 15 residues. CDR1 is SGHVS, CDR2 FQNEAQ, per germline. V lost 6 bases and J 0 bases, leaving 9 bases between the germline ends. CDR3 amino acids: CASRYRSSYNSPLHF. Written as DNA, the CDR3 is TGTGCCAGCAGGTACAGGAGCTCCTATAATTCACCCCTCCACTTT.

Here the CDR3 reads CASSDLLGQGRETQYF. CDR3 coding DNA: TGCGCCAGCAGTGATTTATTGGGACAGGGGAGAGAGACCCAGTACTTC. The rearrangement links TRBV10-2 to TRBJ2-5, with TRBD1 matching 10 bases. V lost 3 bases, J lost 4 bases, and 8 bases stayed unmatched. The germline CDR1 and CDR2 sequences are WSHSY and SAAADI. The CDR3 spans 16 residues.

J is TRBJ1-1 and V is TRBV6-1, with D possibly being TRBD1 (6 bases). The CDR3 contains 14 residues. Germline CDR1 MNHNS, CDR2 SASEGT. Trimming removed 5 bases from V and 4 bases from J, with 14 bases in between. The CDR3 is CASSPQGQSTEAFF. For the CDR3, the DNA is TGTGCCAGCAGTCCACAGGGTCAGTCCACTGAAGCTTTCTTT.

CDR3 bases: TGTGCCAGCAGTTTATTAGAATCCTACAATGAGCAGTTCTTC. Translating gives CASSLLESYNEQFF. V and J are TRBV27 and TRBJ2-1, with D unresolved. The V and J ends lost 1 base and 1 base respectively, with 5 bases between them. Germline V gene lookup returns CDR1 MNHEY and CDR2 SMNVEV (reference sequence). The CDR3 is 14 residues long.

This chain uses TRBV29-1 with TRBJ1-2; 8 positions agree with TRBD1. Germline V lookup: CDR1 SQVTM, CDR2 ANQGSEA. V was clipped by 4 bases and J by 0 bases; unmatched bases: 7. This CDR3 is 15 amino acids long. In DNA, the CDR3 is TGCAGCGTTGTCGGGGGGACAGGTGCTAACTATGGCTACACCTTC. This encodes CSVVGGTGANYGYTF.